The next 24 T cell receptor beta chains were all read from a single sample in a study of blood T cell repertoires in COVID-19. TCRdb's copy holds only in-frame clones and misses some; the assay was immunoSEQ multiplex PCR. The sample contains 290,000 or so clones, 86% of which appear only once. Material: PBMCs or T cells enriched from blood (not recorded which). The receptors derive from a woman under 30 who had recovered from COVID-19.

V is TRBV6-2 or TRBV6-3 and J is TRBJ2-7; 9 positions match TRBD2. The CDR3 length is 19 residues. Germline V gene lookup returns CDR1 MNHEY and CDR2 SVGEGT. Trimming took 3 bases from V and 4 from J; bases not matched to a gene: 19. CDR3 loop: CASSYSTDGFGTSRYEQYF. The CDR3, as DNA: TGTGCCAGCAGTTATTCTACGGACGGTTTCGGGACTAGCCGATACGAGCAGTACTTC.

The chain recombines TRBV5-4 with TRBJ2-1, with 12 bases matching TRBD2. J was trimmed by 5 bases and V by 3 bases; bases with no gene match: 6. CDR1 is SGHNT and CDR2 is YYREEE in the germline V gene (reference sequence). The CDR3 extends over 16 amino acids. The CDR3: CASSSRTSGAHNEQFF. Here the CDR3 DNA reads TGTGCCAGCAGCTCAAGGACTAGCGGGGCTCACAATGAGCAGTTCTTC.

CDR3 region: CASSIYDRVDGYTF. The CDR3 region has the DNA TGTGCCAGCAGCATTTACGACAGGGTTGATGGCTACACCTTC. The rearrangement joins TRBV7-8 to TRBJ1-2; the match to TRBD1 covers 7 bases. The CDR3 length is 14 residues. Per germline, CDR1 SGHVS and CDR2 FQNEAQ. Trimming cost V 5 bases and J 6 bases; bases outside gene matches: 9.

V gene TRBV7-9 combines with J gene TRBJ2-7; D is perhaps TRBD2 (5 bases). With 1 base removed from V and 6 bases from J, the gap between germline ends came to 10 bases. The V gene's germline CDR1 is SEHNR and CDR2 FQNEAQ (reference sequence). CDR3 length: 13 amino acids. CDR3 protein: CASSLVGVFEQYF. The DNA for the CDR3 is TGTGCCAGCAGCTTAGTCGGGGTTTTCGAGCAGTACTTC.

The V gene is TRBV5-4, the J gene TRBJ2-3; TRBD2 matches at 10 bases. CDR1 is SGHNT, CDR2 YYREEE, per germline (reference sequence). With 3 bases clipped from V and 1 base from J, the junction kept 8 bases outside the gene matches. The CDR3 length is 17 residues. CDR3 sequence (DNA): TGTGCCAGCAGCTATACTACCGGGACTAGCGGCACAGATACGCAGTATTTT. It translates to CASSYTTGTSGTDTQYF.

The chain links TRBV19 to TRBJ2-7, with D possibly TRBD2 on 5 matching bases. CDR1 is LNHDA and CDR2 is SQIVND in the germline V gene (reference sequence). Trimming shortened V by 4 bases and J by 2 bases, and 12 bases separated the two germline ends. The CDR3 is 14 amino acids. The CDR3 nucleotides read TGTGCCAGTAGTAATCTAGCCGCGCCCTACGAGCAGTACTTC. It is translated as CASSNLAAPYEQYF.

The chain joins TRBV18 to TRBJ2-1; weak D call: TRBD1 (5 bases). Looked up from germline, CDR1 is KGHSH and CDR2 is LQKENI. The CDR3 has 15 amino acids. V lost 4 bases and J 6 bases, leaving 16 bases between the germline ends. The CDR3 region has the DNA TGTGCCAGCTCACGCAGCCTCCTTCAGGGCAATGAGCAGTTCTTC. It translates to CASSRSLLQGNEQFF.

V is TRBV7-9 and J is TRBJ2-1, with 10 nucleotides matching TRBD2. This CDR3 is 15 amino acids long. Per the germline V gene, CDR1 is SEHNR and CDR2 is FQNEAQ (reference sequence). V shed 7 bases, J shed 9 bases, and the junction held 12 bases outside the gene matches. DNA of the CDR3: TGTGCCAGCACCTTTAGCGGGGGGCCAAGAAGTGAGCAGTTCTTC. Encoded protein: CASTFSGGPRSEQFF.

The chain has TRBV19 and TRBJ2-7; 8 bases map to TRBD2. V shed 5 bases, J shed 0 bases, and the junction held 6 bases outside the gene matches. The CDR3 consists of 15 residues. In germline, CDR1 is LNHDA, CDR2 SQIVND (reference sequence). CDR3 sequence (DNA): TGTGCCAGTAGTTTAGCGGGGACTGGCTCCTACGAGCAGTACTTC. This codes for CASSLAGTGSYEQYF.

This clone was seen just once. The CDR3 DNA sequence: TGTGCCAGCATTACCAGGGGGCACTATGGCTACACCTTC. As protein: CASITRGHYGYTF. This sequence joins TRBV6-5 and TRBJ1-2; 8 nucleotides line up with TRBD1. Germline lookup yields CDR1 MNHEY and CDR2 SVGAGI. Losses at the gene ends were 7 bases for V and 3 bases for J; bases not matched to a gene: 4. The CDR3 runs to 13 residues.

This sequence joins TRBV5-4 and TRBJ2-3; D is perhaps TRBD1 (6 bases). This CDR3 contains 12 residues. Germline lookup yields CDR1 SGHNT and CDR2 YYREEE (reference sequence). V dropped 4 bases and J dropped 9 bases, with 12 bases sitting between them. CDR3 protein: CASSGTRGTQYF. CDR3 sequence (DNA): TGTGCCAGCAGCGGGACCAGGGGAACGCAGTATTTT.

The rearrangement joins TRBV6-5 to TRBJ2-2; D might be TRBD1 (6 bases). CDR3 length: 15 amino acids. Germline V lookup: CDR1 MNHEY, CDR2 SVGAGI. V shed 3 bases and J shed 0 bases, with 8 bases lying between them. The CDR3 spells CASSYRTANTGELFF. CDR3 sequence (DNA): TGTGCCAGCAGTTATAGGACAGCGAACACCGGGGAGCTGTTTTTT.

A few counts support this clone. The rearrangement joins TRBV2 to TRBJ1-1; D unclear. Germline CDR1 is SNHLY and CDR2 is FYNNEI. This CDR3 is 15 amino acids long. Trimming cost V 4 bases and J 0 bases, with 12 bases left between them. CDR3: CASSVYSPLNTEAFF. The CDR3 DNA reads as TGTGCCAGCAGTGTTTATTCCCCCTTGAACACTGAAGCTTTCTTT.

The chain combines TRBV5-8 with TRBJ2-2; D gene uncertain. Trimming pared 0 bases from V and 4 bases from J, leaving 10 bases between. CDR1 and CDR2 (germline): SGHTS, YDEGEE. CDR3 length: 15 residues. The CDR3 region has the DNA TGTGCCAGCAGCTTGGAAGAACGAGGCACCGGGGAGCTGTTTTTT. Translated: CASSLEERGTGELFF.

The rearrangement joins TRBV19 to TRBJ2-3; D is uncertain. Germline lookup yields CDR1 LNHDA and CDR2 SQIVND (reference sequence). The CDR3 has 13 residues. The ends were cut back, 5 bases at V and 5 bases at J, with 11 bases in the middle. CDR3 DNA: TGTGCCAGTAGTTCGCGAGTTGGAGATACGCAGTATTTT. Translating it yields CASSSRVGDTQYF.

This clone was recorded once. V usage is TRBV19 and J usage is TRBJ2-3; the match to TRBD2 covers 9 bases. Germline V gives CDR1 LNHDA, CDR2 SQIVND (reference sequence). CDR3 length: 16 amino acids. V shed 5 bases and J 0 bases; nucleotides not matched to a gene: 6. Here the CDR3 reads CASSRRTSGSTDTQYF. Written as DNA, the CDR3 is TGTGCCAGTAGTCGGAGAACTAGCGGGAGCACAGATACGCAGTATTTT.

This clone was seen a single time. The V call is TRBV5-5, the J call TRBJ1-3; TRBD1 matches 8 bases. The trim removed 5 bases at V and 7 bases at J, leaving 2 bases unmatched. Germline CDR1 is SGHKS and CDR2 is YYEKEE (reference sequence). This CDR3 has 12 residues. The DNA for the CDR3 is TGTGCCAGCAGAGGGGACAGGAACACCATATATTTT. It translates to CASRGDRNTIYF.

This clone was recorded a few times. The chain recombines TRBV6-1 with TRBJ2-5, with 9 nucleotides matching TRBD2. V was clipped by 2 bases and J by 2 bases; unmatched bases: 9. Germline assignment: CDR1 MNHNS and CDR2 SASEGT. The CDR3 covers 17 residues. The DNA of the CDR3 is TGTGCCAGCAGTGAACAGTCGGGCACTAGCGGGCAAGAGACCCAGTACTTC. Translated, it gives CASSEQSGTSGQETQYF.

The chain employs TRBV5-5 and TRBJ2-7; D is ambiguous. This CDR3 is built from 14 residues. Trimming removed 2 bases at V and 1 base at J, with 10 bases between. The germline CDR1 and CDR2 sequences are SGHKS and YYEKEE (reference sequence). CDR3 residues: CASSLHTVSYEQYF. The CDR3 DNA reads as TGTGCCAGCAGCTTACACACAGTATCCTACGAGCAGTACTTC.

This clone was detected only a few times. The V call is TRBV9, the J call TRBJ1-5; 11 nucleotides align to TRBD1. Germline CDR1 reads SGDLS; CDR2 reads YYNGEE. The ends lost 3 bases at V and 6 bases at J; junction bases unmatched: 5. The CDR3 contains 15 residues. The CDR3 loop reads CASSAGTGGSQPQHF. CDR3 DNA sequence: TGTGCCAGCAGCGCCGGGACAGGGGGTTCTCAGCCCCAGCATTTT.

This chain connects TRBV15 to TRBJ1-4, with D uncertain. The V end lost 0 bases, the J end lost 8 bases, and 19 bases lay between the germline ends. Germline values: CDR1 LNHNV, CDR2 YYDKDF (reference sequence). This CDR3 spans 17 amino acids. The CDR3 loop is CATSREFGPSVQEKLFF. In nucleotides, the CDR3 is TGTGCCACCAGCAGAGAATTTGGGCCCTCAGTCCAAGAAAAACTGTTTTTT.

The chain recombines TRBV28 with TRBJ1-6; no clear D gene. Trimming left V 3 bases short and J 5 bases short, with 11 bases between. CDR3 length: 15 residues. Germline assignment: CDR1 MDHEN and CDR2 SYDVKM. In DNA, the CDR3 is TGTGCCAGCAGTTTTCTCCGACGGGATAATTCACCCCTCCACTTT. Translated: CASSFLRRDNSPLHF.

The chain joins TRBV7-9 to TRBJ2-3, with TRBD2 matching 15 bases. The V gene's germline CDR1 is SEHNR and CDR2 FQNEAQ (reference sequence). With 5 bases clipped from V and 2 bases from J, the junction kept 5 bases outside the gene matches. The CDR3 is 17 residues long. In DNA form, the CDR3 reads TGTGCCAGCAGCCCGGGACTAGCGGGAGGCTACACAGATACGCAGTATTTT. Amino acid sequence: CASSPGLAGGYTDTQYF.

The count of this clone is one. The V call is TRBV19, the J call TRBJ1-3; maybe TRBD1 (6 bases). CDR1 and CDR2 (germline): LNHDA, SQIVND (reference sequence). The CDR3 consists of 14 residues. The V end lost 3 bases, the J end lost 4 bases, and 10 bases lay between the germline ends. In DNA form, the CDR3 reads TGTGCCAGTAGTATTCGACAGGACGGAAACACCATATATTTT. The encoded protein is CASSIRQDGNTIYF.